The next 14 T cell receptor beta chains were all read from a single sample in a study of blood T cell repertoires in COVID-19. Assay used: immunoSEQ multiplex PCR; TCRdb lists only in-frame clones, some missing. The sample records more than 300,000 clones, more than 70% being singletons. The material sequenced was peripheral blood. These TCRs come from a woman in her thirties with COVID-19, enrolled during active disease.

J is TRBJ1-6 and V is TRBV9; tentatively, D is TRBD1 (5 bases). Germline CDR1 and CDR2: SGDLS and YYNGEE. V gave up 4 bases and J gave up 6 bases, with 17 bases separating them. This CDR3 comprises 16 residues. CDR3 sequence reads: CASSPEAGNRNSPLHF. CDR3 nucleotide sequence: TGTGCCAGCAGCCCCGAGGCAGGGAATCGTAATTCACCCCTCCACTTT.

The rearrangement joins TRBV9 to TRBJ2-3; 7 bases are shared with TRBD2. The ends lost 0 bases at V and 4 bases at J; junction bases unmatched: 8. In germline, CDR1 is SGDLS, CDR2 YYNGEE. The CDR3 totals 16 residues. CDR3 DNA sequence: TGTGCCAGCAGCGTAGGGACTAGTCTCCGGGCAGATACGCAGTATTTT. It is translated as CASSVGTSLRADTQYF.

This sequence joins TRBV10-3 and TRBJ1-5; D is uncertain. V lost 4 bases, J lost 4 bases, and 11 bases lay in between. The germline gives CDR1 ENHRY, CDR2 SYGVKD. The CDR3 covers 14 residues. The CDR3 reads CAISVSEGNQPQHF. The CDR3 DNA is TGTGCCATCAGTGTCTCGGAGGGAAATCAGCCCCAGCATTTT.

This sequence joins TRBV5-1 and TRBJ2-3; 10 nucleotides align to TRBD2. Looked up from germline, CDR1 is SGHRS and CDR2 is YFSETQ. V shed 0 bases and J 4 bases; nucleotides not matched to a gene: 8. This CDR3 is 17 amino acids long. As DNA, the CDR3 is TGCGCCAGCAGCTTGGAGACCCTAGCGGGAGTAGCAGATACGCAGTATTTT. Translated: CASSLETLAGVADTQYF.

This sequence joins TRBV13 and TRBJ1-4; TRBD1 aligns across 7 bases. Germline trimming cut 4 bases from V and 3 bases from J; bases unmatched to any gene: 5. The length of the CDR3 is 15 residues. Germline lookup yields CDR1 PRHDT and CDR2 FYEKMQ (reference sequence). The CDR3 bases are TGTGCCAGCAGCTCACGGACAGGAGCTAATGAAAAACTGTTTTTT. It yields the protein CASSSRTGANEKLFF.

The chain links TRBV7-2 to TRBJ1-1; D gene uncertain. Germline V gives CDR1 SGHTA, CDR2 FQGNSA. V was pared by 0 bases and J by 10 bases, with 15 bases between. The CDR3 totals 14 residues. The CDR3 here is CASSLAFRTRGAFF. CDR3 coding DNA: TGTGCCAGCAGCTTAGCCTTTCGGACTCGGGGAGCTTTCTTT.

This clone was seen only a few times. The gene calls are TRBV3-1 (or the pseudogene TRBV3-2) and TRBJ2-1; 12 bases match TRBD2. Germline CDR1 LGHDT, CDR2 YNNKEL (reference sequence). V shed 4 bases, J shed 2 bases, and the junction held 6 bases outside the gene matches. This CDR3 has 17 amino acids. CDR3 in DNA: TGTGCCAGCAGCCTCCTCGGACTAGCGGGGCCCTACAATGAGCAGTTCTTC. It encodes CASSLLGLAGPYNEQFF.

The chain joins TRBV28 to TRBJ2-5, with D maybe TRBD1 (5 bases). There are 13 residues in the CDR3. Germline V lookup: CDR1 MDHEN, CDR2 SYDVKM. V dropped 7 bases and J dropped 5 bases, with 14 bases sitting between them. The CDR3 region has the DNA TGTGCCAGCAAGACCGCTCAGGGCGAGACCCAGTACTTC. The encoded protein is CASKTAQGETQYF.

This clone was seen just once. The J gene is TRBJ2-7, the V gene TRBV5-1; D is unclear. CDR1 is SGHRS and CDR2 is YFSETQ in the germline V gene. Trimming cost V 4 bases and J 7 bases, with 24 bases left between them. The CDR3 spans 16 residues. CDR3 sequence: CASSGSIGVGANEQYF. CDR3 coding DNA: TGCGCCAGCAGCGGCTCGATAGGAGTAGGAGCCAATGAGCAGTACTTC.

The CDR3 reads CATSLFSSYNEQFF. As DNA, the CDR3 is TGTGCCACTTCTCTTTTTAGCTCCTACAATGAGCAGTTCTTC. The J gene is TRBJ2-1, the V gene TRBV6-5; no definite D call. The CDR3 length is 14 residues. Germline V lookup: CDR1 MNHEY, CDR2 SVGAGI. Trimming cost V 10 bases and J 0 bases, with 13 bases left between them.

As concerns this clone: Distinct nucleotide sequences in the sample also encode this CDR3. The chain couples TRBV9 to TRBJ2-7; 7 nucleotides agree with TRBD2. Germline V CDR1 and CDR2: SGDLS, YYNGEE. This CDR3 has 14 residues. The junction had 0 bases not matched to a gene; V was cut back by 0 bases and J by 0 bases. Here the CDR3 reads CASSVGLASYEQYF. The CDR3 nucleotides are TGTGCCAGCAGCGTAGGACTAGCCTCCTACGAGCAGTACTTC.

V and J are TRBV28 and TRBJ1-2; 9 bases line up with TRBD1. The V segment lost 6 bases and the J segment 2 bases; nucleotides outside the gene matches: 7. This CDR3 has 15 residues. Germline V gene sequence: CDR1 MDHEN, CDR2 SYDVKM. The CDR3 is CASRTGQGGNYGYTF. In DNA, the CDR3 is TGTGCCAGCAGGACGGGACAGGGTGGGAACTATGGCTACACCTTC.

The rearrangement joins TRBV30 to TRBJ1-5, with D perhaps TRBD1 (5 bases). Per germline, CDR1 GTSNPN and CDR2 SVGIG (reference sequence). The ends were cut back, 0 bases at V and 4 bases at J, with 7 bases in the middle. This CDR3 is 13 amino acids long. The CDR3 DNA reads TGTGCCTGGAGTGTAGGGGCGAATCAGCCCCAGCATTTT. It is translated as CAWSVGANQPQHF.

The chain combines TRBV18 with TRBJ2-3, with D possibly matching TRBD2 (5 bases). From germline, CDR1 is KGHSH and CDR2 LQKENI. The V end lost 6 bases, the J end lost 3 bases, and 13 bases lay between the germline ends. The length of the CDR3 is 14 residues. This CDR3 reads CASSRPTGTDTQYF. CDR3 sequence (DNA): TGTGCCAGCTCGCGTCCCACGGGAACAGATACGCAGTATTTT.